This T cell receptor beta chain was captured by sequencing in a study of Graves' ophthalmopathy and Graves' hyperthyroidism (dated by TCRdb to 2017 to 2018). As for the study more broadly: Hyperthyroidism was defined as stable when no progression to ophthalmopathy occurred within 18 months of follow-up. The independent validation cohort included 18 to 20 hyperthyroidism patients plus 17 patients who later progressed from hyperthyroidism to ophthalmopathy. To explore V-J signatures that separate ophthalmopathy from hyperthyroidism, a discovery set of 100 patients was enrolled, consisting of about 45 with ophthalmopathy and around 57 with stable hyperthyroidism. The study used signatures of the TCR beta repertoire to tell Graves' ophthalmopathy apart from Graves' hyperthyroidism and to predict which patients would progress to ophthalmopathy. In total, some 140 blood samples were TCR-sequenced: fewer than 50 ophthalmopathy, some 80 hyperthyroidism and about 17 hyperthyroidism-to-ophthalmopathy patients. Once sampling was done, hyperthyroidism patients were given methimazole at a starting dose of 30 mg daily, while ophthalmopathy patients were given high-dose intravenous methylprednisolone. In five to seven hyperthyroidism patients, T-cell repertoires of thyroid tissue and blood were compared. The paper as a whole reports these results and caveats: In validation, the model predicted ophthalmopathy progression with more than 55% sensitivity and 72.22% specificity; 12 predicted patients were CT-confirmed with GO in a median of 6.5 months. Among expanded thyroid clonotypes with frequency above 0.001, most also showed up in blood, which suggests that blood repertoires may reflect the thyroid immune response. In cross-validation, the 13-signature model distinguished ophthalmopathy from stable hyperthyroidism with less than 90% sensitivity and about 81% specificity, while in the test set the corresponding values were about 80% and 75%. Sample size was not statistically predetermined, and group allocation was not concealed from the investigators.

This clonotype was recorded many times. The antigen it binds to is not known. The record has no base qualities; no much larger clone is one base away. Hyperthyroidism patients were newly diagnosed, with disease duration under 2 months, and aged 18 to 65 years. Anyone with other autoimmune diseases, uncontrolled infections, pregnancy or lactation was excluded from the study. Diagnosis was based on clinical symptoms, serum thyroxine, TRAb, thyroid ultrasound and orbital computed tomography. Total RNA was extracted using Trizol reagent, and RNA quality was checked on an Agilent 2100 Bioanalyzer. For repertoire sequencing, TCR beta CDR3 regions were amplified from RNA transcripts. A first-round RT-PCR used HTBI primers with the Qiagen OneStep RT-PCR kit, followed by a second-round multiplex PCR, size selection and purification. The libraries underwent paired-end sequencing with 100 bp reads on an Illumina HiSeq2000. As for the authors' bioinformatics: SOAPnuke was used to process the reads, throwing out any read that had adapters, had uncalled bases, had a mean Phred below 15, or lacked an exact constant-primer or identifier match. COPE v1.2.5 was used to merge high-quality paired reads. Unique nucleotide sequences were defined as clonotypes and aligned to IMGT TRB V, D and J references using MiTCR v1.1. Analysis was restricted to V-J combinations with a frequency above 0.0001, which covered about 99% of repertoires. For each V-J combination, a TCR clonal expansion and chaos score was defined as F50 clonal expansion divided by the chaos observed in the TCRdist matrix. Welch's t-statistics and random forest were used to reduce features to over ten V-J combinations, which were fed into a naive Bayes classifier. The similarity between thyroid and blood repertoires was quantified using the Morisita-Horn index. TCRdb applied fastp at Q25 and MiXCR to the public reads, then kept only in-frame beta chains. Entries that share a CDR3 protein sequence are merged under the most common genes and DNA. These V and J calls originate from TCRdb's pipeline instead of the authors' own analysis. The sample table lists over a million distinct CDR3 sequences, less than 45% of them with a count of one. The ten most abundant clones make up roughly 10% of the sample.

Sequenced sample: peripheral blood or thyroid tissue (not recorded which). The origin of this receptor is an adult man with Graves' hyperthyroidism.

The CDR3 loop reads CAISESQGGSGNTIYF. The nucleotide sequence reads as follows: TGTGCCATCAGTGAGTCTCAGGGAGGATCTGGAAACACCATATATTTT. The sequence is built from TRBV10-3 and TRBJ1-3, and possibly TRBD1, on 5 matching bases. The germline V gene provides CDR1 ENHRY and CDR2 SYGVKD. Trimming removed 0 bases from V and 1 base from J, leaving 10 bases between the germline ends. Its CDR3 holds 16 amino acids, cysteine through phenylalanine. The kept DNA is CDR3 alone, 48 bases in frame from the first base.